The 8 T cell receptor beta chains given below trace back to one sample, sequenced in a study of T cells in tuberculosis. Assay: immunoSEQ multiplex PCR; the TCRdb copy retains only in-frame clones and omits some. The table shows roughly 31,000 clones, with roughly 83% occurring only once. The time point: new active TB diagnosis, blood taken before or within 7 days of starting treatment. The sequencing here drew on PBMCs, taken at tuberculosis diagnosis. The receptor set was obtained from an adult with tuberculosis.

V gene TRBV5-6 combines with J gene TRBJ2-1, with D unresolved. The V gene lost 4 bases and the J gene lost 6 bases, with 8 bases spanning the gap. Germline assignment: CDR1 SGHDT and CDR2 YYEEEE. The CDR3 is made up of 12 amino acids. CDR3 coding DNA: TGTGCCAGCAGCCGAGGCTTCAATGAGCAGTTCTTC. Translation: CASSRGFNEQFF. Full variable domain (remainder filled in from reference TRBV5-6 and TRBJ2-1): DAGVTQSPTHLIKTRGQQVTLRCSPKSGHDTVSWYQQALGQGPQFIFQYYEEEERQRGNFPDRFSGHQFPNYSSELNVNALLLGDSALYLCASSRGFNEQFFGPGTRLTVL.

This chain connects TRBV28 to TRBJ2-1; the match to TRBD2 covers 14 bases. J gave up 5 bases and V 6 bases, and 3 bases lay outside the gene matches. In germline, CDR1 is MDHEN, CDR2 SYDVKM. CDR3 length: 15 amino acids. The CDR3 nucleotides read TGTGCCAGCAGCAGGACTAGCGGGAGGAACAATGAGCAGTTCTTC. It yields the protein CASSRTSGRNNEQFF.

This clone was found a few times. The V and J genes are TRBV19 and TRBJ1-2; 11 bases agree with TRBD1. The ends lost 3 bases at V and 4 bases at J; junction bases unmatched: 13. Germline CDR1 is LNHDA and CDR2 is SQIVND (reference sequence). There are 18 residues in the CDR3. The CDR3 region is CASSIRRGTGGFGYGYTF. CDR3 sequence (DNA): TGTGCCAGTAGTATCCGCCGGGGGACAGGGGGTTTTGGCTATGGCTACACCTTC.

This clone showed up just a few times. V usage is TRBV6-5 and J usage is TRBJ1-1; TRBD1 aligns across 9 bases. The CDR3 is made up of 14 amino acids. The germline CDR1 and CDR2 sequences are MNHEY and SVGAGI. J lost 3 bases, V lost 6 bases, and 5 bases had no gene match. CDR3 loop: CASSRWTGDTEAFF. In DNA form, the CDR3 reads TGTGCCAGCAGCCGTTGGACAGGGGACACTGAAGCTTTCTTT.

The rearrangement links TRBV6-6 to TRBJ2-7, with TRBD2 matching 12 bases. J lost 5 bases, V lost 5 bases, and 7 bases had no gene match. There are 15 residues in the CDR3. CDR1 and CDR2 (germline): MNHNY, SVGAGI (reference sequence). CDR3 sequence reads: CASSAPTSGSHEQYF. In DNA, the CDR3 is TGTGCCAGCAGTGCCCCGACTAGCGGGAGCCACGAGCAGTACTTC.

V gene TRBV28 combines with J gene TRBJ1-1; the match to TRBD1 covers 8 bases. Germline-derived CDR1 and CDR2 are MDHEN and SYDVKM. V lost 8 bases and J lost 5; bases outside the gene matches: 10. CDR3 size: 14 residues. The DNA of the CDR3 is TGTGCCAGCGGGAGCCGGACAGGGAGGACTGAAGCTTTCTTT. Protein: CASGSRTGRTEAFF. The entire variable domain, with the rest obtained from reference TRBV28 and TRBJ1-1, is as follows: DVKVTQSSRYLVKRTGEKVFLECVQDMDHENMFWYRQDPGLGLRLIYFSYDVKMKEKGDIPEGYSVSREKKERFSLILESASTNQTSMYLCASGSRTGRTEAFFGQGTRLTVV.

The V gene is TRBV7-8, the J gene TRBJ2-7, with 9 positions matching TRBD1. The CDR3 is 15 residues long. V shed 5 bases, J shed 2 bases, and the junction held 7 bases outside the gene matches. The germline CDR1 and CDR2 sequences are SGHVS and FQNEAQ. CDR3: CASSISTGGPYEQYF. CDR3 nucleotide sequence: TGTGCCAGCAGCATCTCAACAGGGGGCCCCTACGAGCAGTACTTC. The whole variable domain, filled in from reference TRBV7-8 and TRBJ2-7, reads GAGVSQSPRYKVAKRGQDVALRCDPISGHVSLFWYQQALGQGPEFLTYFQNEAQLDKSGLPSDRFFAERPEGSVSTLKIQRTQQEDSAVYLCASSISTGGPYEQYFGPGTRLTVT.

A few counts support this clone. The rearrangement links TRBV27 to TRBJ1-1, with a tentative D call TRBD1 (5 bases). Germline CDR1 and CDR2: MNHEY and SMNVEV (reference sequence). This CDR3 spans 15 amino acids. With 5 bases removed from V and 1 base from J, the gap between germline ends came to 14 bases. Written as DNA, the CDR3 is TGTGCCAGCAGTCCCGCACACGGGGGGAACACTGAAGCTTTCTTT. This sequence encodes CASSPAHGGNTEAFF.